This TCR beta chain was recorded in a study of cytotoxic CD8 clonotypes in ibrutinib-treated CLL. About the study: IGHV unmutated fewer than 18; relapsed/refractory about a dozen; treatment-naive about 14. The study recorded mean values of approximately 260,000 productive templates and approximately 94,000 productive rearrangements per sample.

Sequencing was performed with immunoSEQ multiplex PCR; in TCRdb, only in-frame clones are kept and a portion is missing. The sample holds tens of thousands of clones; roughly 54% are singletons and the top ten take more than 20%. Germline V gene data show CDR1 as SGHVS and CDR2 as FNYEAQ. This CDR3 is 13 amino acids long. The germline V and J ends were trimmed by 2 bases and 7 bases, with 9 bases remaining between them. The V gene is TRBV7-6, the J gene TRBJ2-1; the D gene is possibly TRBD1 (5 bases). The sample consisted of PBMCs, taken at disease progression, from a patient treated with ibrutinib. The source is a human donor with chronic lymphocytic leukemia. CDR3 in DNA: TGTGCCAGCAGCTTAAAAGCAGGGAATGAGCAGTTCTTC. Protein sequence: CASSLKAGNEQFF.